The next 2 T cell receptor beta chains were all read from a single sample in a study of T cells in women clearing cervical HPV infection (dated by TCRdb to the late 2010s). Receptors were amplified or captured by the immunoSEQ multiplex PCR assay. TCRdb mirrors the immuneACCESS table, restricted to in-frame sequences. Some clones are absent from its copies; in checked studies, under half trace to an unresolved V gene, and the reason for the others is unknown. The table of this sample itemizes tens of thousands of clones. 6.6% of the sample is held by the ten biggest clonotypes. Source material: blood buffy coat. The receptors were gathered from a woman between 18 and 70 years old with a cervical HPV16 infection that either progressed to CIN3+ or cleared (not recorded which).

With respect to this clone: The read terminates 3 residues before the CDR3 end, so the remaining end is supplied by the germline J gene. V is TRBV14 and J is TRBJ2-3, with TRBD1 matching 12 bases. This CDR3 comprises 19 residues. The germline gives CDR1 SGHDN, CDR2 FVKESK. J was trimmed by 0 bases and V by 0 bases; bases with no gene match: 7. The sequenced CDR3 bases are TGTGCCAGCAGCCAAGATCTTTGGGACAGGGGGCCTAGCACAGATACG. Its protein is CASSQDLWDRGPSTDT. The entire CDR3 is CASSQDLWDRGPSTDTQYF. The whole variable domain, remainder taken from reference TRBV14 and TRBJ2-3, is EAGVTQFPSHSVIEKGQTVTLRCDPISGHDNLYWYRRVMGKEIKFLLHFVKESKQDESGMPNNRFLAERTGGTYSTLKVQPAELEDSGVYFCASSQDLWDRGPSTDTQYFGPGTRLTVL.

In the case of this clone: Read coverage stops 3 residues before the CDR3 terminus; the germline J gene supplies the remainder. This sequence joins TRBV6-4 and TRBJ1-5, with 9 bases lining up with TRBD1. V lost 6 bases and J lost 6; bases outside the gene matches: 6. The CDR3 consists of 14 residues. Germline CDR1 MRHNA, CDR2 SNTAGT. Incomplete CDR3 DNA: TGTGCCAGCAGCCCCGGGACAGGGAGTCAGCCC. It encodes CASSPGTGSQP. The full CDR3 protein is CASSPGTGSQPQHF.